Below, 6 T cell receptor beta chains from the same sample are listed, as sequenced in a study of vaccination effects on CD4 cells after COVID-19 (dated by TCRdb to between 2020 and 2023). Antigens for these TCRs are unknown. The library was prepared using the immunoSEQ multiplex PCR assay. The table was pulled from immuneACCESS by TCRdb, which kept in-frame rearrangements only. Such tables lose some clones; where checked, under half of the loss comes from unresolved V genes, and the rest has no known cause. In all, the sample holds tens of thousands of clones, and 65% to 80% of those were seen once. 2% to 3% of the sample is taken by the ten largest. After 10 to 11 days of culture, CD4+ T cells were isolated with the EasySep CD4+ T cell isolation kit. Participants received two doses of either the BNT162b2 or the mRNA-1273 mRNA SARS-CoV-2 vaccine. The sample here was CD4+ T cells from PBMCs cultured without peptide, taken after COVID-19 vaccination. The source of these receptors is a human donor who received a COVID-19 vaccine.

Only a few counts were recorded for this clone. The rearrangement uses TRBV3-1 (or the pseudogene TRBV3-2) and TRBJ1-1; D remains ambiguous. Germline V gives CDR1 LGHDT, CDR2 YNNKEL (reference sequence). The ends were cut back, 4 bases at V and 1 base at J, with 10 bases in the middle. CDR3 length: 14 amino acids. The CDR3 loop reads CASSPAGRNTEAFF. DNA of the CDR3: TGTGCCAGCAGCCCTGCAGGACGGAACACTGAAGCTTTCTTT.

CDR3 sequence reads: CASSAQIGVLQYF. CDR3 nucleotide sequence: TGTGCCAGCAGCGCTCAAATAGGCGTTTTGCAGTATTTT. The V gene is TRBV7-2, the J gene TRBJ2-3; no definite D call. V was shortened by 5 bases and J by 11 bases, with 17 bases between the two germline ends. From germline, CDR1 is SGHTA and CDR2 FQGNSA. The CDR3 has 13 amino acids.

The chain carries TRBV11-1 and TRBJ2-7; D possibly corresponds to TRBD1 (5 bases). CDR3 size: 11 residues. Germline CDR1 reads SGHAT; CDR2 reads FQDESV (reference sequence). V lost 5 bases and J 4 bases, leaving 6 bases between the germline ends. CDR3: CASSRGYEQYV. The CDR3 DNA follows: TGTGCCAGCAGCAGGGGATACGAGCAGTACGTC.

The gene calls are TRBV18 and TRBJ1-1; possibly TRBD1 for D (5 bases). The CDR3 has 15 residues. Germline V gives CDR1 KGHSH, CDR2 LQKENI. Trimming pared 3 bases from V and 0 bases from J, leaving 11 bases between. The CDR3 DNA reads as TGTGCCAGCTCACCCTTAGACAGTTTGAACACTGAAGCTTTCTTT. This sequence encodes CASSPLDSLNTEAFF.

The chain combines TRBV9 with TRBJ2-5; 9 positions match TRBD1. V dropped 0 bases and J dropped 2; count of bases not matched to a gene: 5. This CDR3 region has 16 residues. Germline values: CDR1 SGDLS, CDR2 YYNGEE. CDR3 in amino acids: CASSVGGQGRQETQYF. DNA of the CDR3: TGTGCCAGCAGCGTAGGAGGACAGGGGCGTCAAGAGACCCAGTACTTC. The full variable domain, with the rest looked up from reference TRBV9 and TRBJ2-5, is DSGVTQTPKHLITATGQRVTLRCSPRSGDLSVYWYQQSLDQGLQFLIQYYNGEERAKGNILERFSAQQFPDLHSELNLSSLELGDSALYFCASSVGGQGRQETQYFGPGTRLLVL.

The CDR3 DNA is TGTGCTAGTGGTTTGATCCCCGATGGGCGGACAGGGTTTTCCACTAATGAAAAACTGTTTTTT. Its protein is CASGLIPDGRTGFSTNEKLFF. V usage is TRBV12-5 and J usage is TRBJ1-4, with 8 bases that match TRBD1. The CDR3 totals 21 residues. V lost 2 bases, J lost 2 bases, and 19 bases stayed unmatched. The V gene's germline CDR1 is LGHNT and CDR2 FRNRAP.